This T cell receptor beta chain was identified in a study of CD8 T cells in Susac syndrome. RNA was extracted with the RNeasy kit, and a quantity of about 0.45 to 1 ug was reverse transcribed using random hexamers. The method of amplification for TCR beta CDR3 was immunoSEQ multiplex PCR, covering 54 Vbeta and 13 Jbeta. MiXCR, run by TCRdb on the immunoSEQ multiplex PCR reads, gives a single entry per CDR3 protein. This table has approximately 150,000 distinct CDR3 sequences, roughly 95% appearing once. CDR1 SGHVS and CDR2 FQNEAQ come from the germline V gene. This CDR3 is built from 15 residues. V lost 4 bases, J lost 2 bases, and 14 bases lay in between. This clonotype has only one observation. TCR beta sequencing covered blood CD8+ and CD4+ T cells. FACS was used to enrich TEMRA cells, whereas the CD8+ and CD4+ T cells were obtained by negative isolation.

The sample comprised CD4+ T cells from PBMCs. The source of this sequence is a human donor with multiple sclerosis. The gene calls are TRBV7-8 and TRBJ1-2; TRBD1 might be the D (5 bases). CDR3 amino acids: CASSSQDMLNYGYTF. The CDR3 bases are TGTGCCAGCAGCTCCCAGGACATGTTAAACTATGGCTACACCTTC.